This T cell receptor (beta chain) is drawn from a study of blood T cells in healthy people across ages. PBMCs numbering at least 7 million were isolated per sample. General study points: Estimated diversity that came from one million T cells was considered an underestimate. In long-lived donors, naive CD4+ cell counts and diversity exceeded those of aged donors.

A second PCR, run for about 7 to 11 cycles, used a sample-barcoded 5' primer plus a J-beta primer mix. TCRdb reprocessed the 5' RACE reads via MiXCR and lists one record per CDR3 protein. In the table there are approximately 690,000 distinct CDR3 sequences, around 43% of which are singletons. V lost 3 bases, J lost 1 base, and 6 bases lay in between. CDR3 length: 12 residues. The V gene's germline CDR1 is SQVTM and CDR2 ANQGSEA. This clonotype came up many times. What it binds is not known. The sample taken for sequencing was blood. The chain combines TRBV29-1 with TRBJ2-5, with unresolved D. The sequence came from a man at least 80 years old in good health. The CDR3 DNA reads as TGCAGCGTTGATAGAAGCCAAGAGACCCAGTACTTC. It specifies CSVDRSQETQYF.